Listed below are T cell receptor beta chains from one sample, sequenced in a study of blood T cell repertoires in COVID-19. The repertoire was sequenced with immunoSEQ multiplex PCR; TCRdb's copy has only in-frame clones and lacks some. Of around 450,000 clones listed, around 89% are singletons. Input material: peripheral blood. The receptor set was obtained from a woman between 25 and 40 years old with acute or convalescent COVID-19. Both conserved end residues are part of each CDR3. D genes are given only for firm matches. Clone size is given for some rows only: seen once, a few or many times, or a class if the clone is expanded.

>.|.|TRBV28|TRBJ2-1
TGTGCCAGCAGCCCGGGAAGGCCGGGCGATGAGCAGTTCTTC
CASSPGRPGDEQFF
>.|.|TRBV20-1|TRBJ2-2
TGCAGTGCTAGTGGAAGCCTGAACACCGGGGAGCTGTTTTTT
CSASGSLNTGELFF
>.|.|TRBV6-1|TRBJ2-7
TGTGCCAGCAGTGATCTAGCCAAGATGTACGAGCAGTACTTT
CASSDLAKMYEQYF
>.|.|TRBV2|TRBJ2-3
TGTGCCAGCAGTGAAAACCCCGGGGTCACAGATACGCAGTATTTT
CASSENPGVTDTQYF
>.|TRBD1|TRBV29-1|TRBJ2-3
TGCAGCGCCTGGGGACAGGGCTTCACAGATACGCAGTATTTT
CSAWGQGFTDTQYF
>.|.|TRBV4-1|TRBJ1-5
TGCGCCAGCAGCCAAGGAGGCAATCAGCCCCAGCATTTT
CASSQGGNQPQHF
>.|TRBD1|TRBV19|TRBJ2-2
TGTGCCAGTAGTATGAGGGACAGGGGGAACACCGGGGAGCTGTTTTTT
CASSMRDRGNTGELFF
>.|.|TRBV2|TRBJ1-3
TGTGCCTCAGGGCTATCTGGAAACACCATATATTTT
CASGLSGNTIYF
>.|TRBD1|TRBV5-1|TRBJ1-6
TGCGCCAGCAGCGATGACGGGACAGATAATTCACCCCTCCACTTT
CASSDDGTDNSPLHF
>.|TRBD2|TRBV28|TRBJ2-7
TGTGCCAGCAGGAGACAACTAGCGGGGGGCTACGAGCAGTACTTC
CASRRQLAGGYEQYF
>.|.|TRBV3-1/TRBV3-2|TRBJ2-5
TGTGCCAGCAGCCCTCTAGAAAATGCCCCAGAGACCCAGTACTTC
CASSPLENAPETQYF
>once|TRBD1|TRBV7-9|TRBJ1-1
TGTGCCAGCAGCGGACAGGGACAGTACAAGAGGGCTGAAGCTTTCTTT
CASSGQGQYKRAEAFF
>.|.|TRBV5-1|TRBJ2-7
TGCGCCAGCAGCTTGAGAGGCGTCTCCTACGAGCAGTACTTC
CASSLRGVSYEQYF
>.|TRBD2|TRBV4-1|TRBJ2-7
TGCGCCAGCAGCCCGGGCGGGGGGGCGGAGCAGTACTTC
CASSPGGGAEQYF
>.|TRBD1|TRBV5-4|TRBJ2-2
TGTGCCAGCAGCCGACAGGGGGCGAACACCGGGGAGCTGTTTTTT
CASSRQGANTGELFF
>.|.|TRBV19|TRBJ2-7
TGTGCCAGTAGTAATCGGGGTGTCGAGCAGTACTTC
CASSNRGVEQYF
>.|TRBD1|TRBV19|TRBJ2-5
TGTGCCAGTAGCCCGGACAGGGCTGACCAAGAGACCCAGTACTTC
CASSPDRADQETQYF
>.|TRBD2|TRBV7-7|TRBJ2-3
TGTGCCAGCAGCTTGGGACTAGCCCCAGATACGCAGTATTTT
CASSLGLAPDTQYF
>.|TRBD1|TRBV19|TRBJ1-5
TGTGCCAGTAGTACGACAGGGATTCAGCCCCAGCATTTT
CASSTTGIQPQHF
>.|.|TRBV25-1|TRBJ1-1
TGTGCCAGCAGTTCGGGGAGGGATGCTTTCTTT
CASSSGRDAFF
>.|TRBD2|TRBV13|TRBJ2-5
TGTGCCAGCAGCTTAGCTAGCGGGGGGGCCTTGGAGACCCAGTACTTC
CASSLASGGALETQYF
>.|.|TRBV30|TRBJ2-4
TGTGCCTGGGAAGGCGCGGTAGCCAAAAACATTCAGTACTTC
CAWEGAVAKNIQYF
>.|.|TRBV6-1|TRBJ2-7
TGTGCCAGCAGTGAAGCATTGGGGGGTCCCTACGAGCAGTACTTC
CASSEALGGPYEQYF
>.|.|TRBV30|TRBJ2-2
TGTGCCTGGAAGTGGACAGTGGCGAACACCGGGGAGCTGTTTTTT
CAWKWTVANTGELFF
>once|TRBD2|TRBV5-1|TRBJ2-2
TGCGCCAGCAGCTCACTAGCGGGTACCGGGGAGCTGTTTTTT
CASSSLAGTGELFF
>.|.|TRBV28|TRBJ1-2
TGTGCCAGCAGTTTACAGGTACAGCTTTATGGCTACACCTTC
CASSLQVQLYGYTF
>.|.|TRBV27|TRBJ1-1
TGTGCCAGCAGTTTAGAAGGGGTTGGCACTGAAGCTTTCTTT
CASSLEGVGTEAFF
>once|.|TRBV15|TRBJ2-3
TGTGCCACCAGCCCTATCCCCCCAGATACGCAGTATTTT
CATSPIPPDTQYF
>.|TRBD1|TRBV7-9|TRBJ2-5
TGTGCCAGCAGCTTCGAAGGGGGCGCCGGGGAGACCCAGTACTTC
CASSFEGGAGETQYF
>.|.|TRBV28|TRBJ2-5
TGTGCCAGCAGTTTATCGCGGTTTCAAGAGACCCAGTACTTC
CASSLSRFQETQYF